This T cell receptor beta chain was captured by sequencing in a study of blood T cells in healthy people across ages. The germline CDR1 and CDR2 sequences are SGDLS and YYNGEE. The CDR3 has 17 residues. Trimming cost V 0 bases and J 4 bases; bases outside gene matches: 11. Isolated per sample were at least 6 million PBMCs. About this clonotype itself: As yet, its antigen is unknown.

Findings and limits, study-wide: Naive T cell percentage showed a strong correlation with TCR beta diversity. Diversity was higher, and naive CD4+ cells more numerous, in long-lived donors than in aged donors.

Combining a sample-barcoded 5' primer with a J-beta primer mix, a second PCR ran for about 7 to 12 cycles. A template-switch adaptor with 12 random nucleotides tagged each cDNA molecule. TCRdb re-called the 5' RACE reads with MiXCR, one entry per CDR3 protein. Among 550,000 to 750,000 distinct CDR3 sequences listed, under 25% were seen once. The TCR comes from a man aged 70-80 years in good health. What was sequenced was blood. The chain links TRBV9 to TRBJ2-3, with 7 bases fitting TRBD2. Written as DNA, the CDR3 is TGTGCCAGCAGCGTAGGAGAAGTTGGGAGGGGCGCAGATACGCAGTATTTT. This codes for CASSVGEVGRGADTQYF.